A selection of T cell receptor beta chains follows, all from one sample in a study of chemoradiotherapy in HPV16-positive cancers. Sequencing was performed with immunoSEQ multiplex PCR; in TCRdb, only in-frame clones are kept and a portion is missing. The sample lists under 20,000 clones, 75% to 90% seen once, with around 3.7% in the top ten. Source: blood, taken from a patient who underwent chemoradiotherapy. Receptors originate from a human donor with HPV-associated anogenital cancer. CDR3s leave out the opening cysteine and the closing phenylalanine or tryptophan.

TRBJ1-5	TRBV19	ASRIRGEGQNQPQH
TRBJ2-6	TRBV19	ASMPYSGANVLT
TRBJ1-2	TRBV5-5	ASSANYGYT
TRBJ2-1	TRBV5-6	ASSRLQGAHYNEQF
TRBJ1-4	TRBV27	ASSSLSDGGNEKLF
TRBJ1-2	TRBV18	ASSPAGQNSAYHYGYT
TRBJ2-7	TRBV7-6	ASSLEVSSYEQY
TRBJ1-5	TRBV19	ASSMEGSQPQH
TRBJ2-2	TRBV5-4	ASSPSPGQGRTGELF
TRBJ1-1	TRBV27	ASSLTELNTEAF
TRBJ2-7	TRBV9	ASSVDTSGGTYEQY
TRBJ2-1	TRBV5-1	ASSPPGQGIGDEQF
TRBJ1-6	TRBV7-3	ASSLRASGAGSPLH
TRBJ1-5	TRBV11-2	ASSSEGAGNQPQH
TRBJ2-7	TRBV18	ASSPLGPGTVSYEQY
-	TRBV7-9	ASSWGDRGYEQY
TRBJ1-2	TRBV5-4	ASSRGTPDGYT
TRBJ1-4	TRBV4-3	ASSQDAGQVTANEKLF
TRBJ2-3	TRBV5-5	ASSPGLAGGTDTQY
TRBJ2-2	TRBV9	ASSASAGSPGLF
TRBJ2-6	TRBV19	ASRNTSGANVLT
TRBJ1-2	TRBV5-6	ASSLNVNYGYT
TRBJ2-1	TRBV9	ASSVDGGREQF